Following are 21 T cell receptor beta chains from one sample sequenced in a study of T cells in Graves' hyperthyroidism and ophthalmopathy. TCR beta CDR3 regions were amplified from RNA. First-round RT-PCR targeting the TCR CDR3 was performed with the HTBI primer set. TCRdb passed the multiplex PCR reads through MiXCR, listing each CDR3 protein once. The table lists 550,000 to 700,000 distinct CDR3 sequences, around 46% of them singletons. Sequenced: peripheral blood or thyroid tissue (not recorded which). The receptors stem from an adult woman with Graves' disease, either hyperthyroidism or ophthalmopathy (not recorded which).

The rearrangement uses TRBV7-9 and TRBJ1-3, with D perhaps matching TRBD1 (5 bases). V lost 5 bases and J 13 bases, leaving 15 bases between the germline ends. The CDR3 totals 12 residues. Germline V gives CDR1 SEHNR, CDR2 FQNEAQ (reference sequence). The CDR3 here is CASSTAGEVIYF. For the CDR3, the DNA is TGTGCCAGCAGCACCGCGGGGGAAGTAATATATTTT.

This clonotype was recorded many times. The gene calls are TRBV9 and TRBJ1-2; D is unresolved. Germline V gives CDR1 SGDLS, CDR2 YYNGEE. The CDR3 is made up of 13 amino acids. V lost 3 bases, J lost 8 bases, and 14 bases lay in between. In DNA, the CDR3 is TGTGCCAGCAGCGGGGCCCATTCTCTCGGCTACACCTTC. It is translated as CASSGAHSLGYTF.

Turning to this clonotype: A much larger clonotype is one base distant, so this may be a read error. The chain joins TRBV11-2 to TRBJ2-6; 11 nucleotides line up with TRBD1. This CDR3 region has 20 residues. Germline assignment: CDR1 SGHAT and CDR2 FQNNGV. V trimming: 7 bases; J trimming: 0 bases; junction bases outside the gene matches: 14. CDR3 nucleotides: TGTGCCAGCAAAGGATTCCCCCGGGACAGGGGGTACTCTGGGGCCAACGTCCTGACTTTC. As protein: CASKGFPRDRGYSGANVLTF.

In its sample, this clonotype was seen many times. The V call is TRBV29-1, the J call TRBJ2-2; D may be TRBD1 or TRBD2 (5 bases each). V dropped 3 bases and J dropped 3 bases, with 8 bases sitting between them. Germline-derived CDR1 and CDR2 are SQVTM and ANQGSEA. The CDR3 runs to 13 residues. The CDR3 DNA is TGCAGCGTTGATGTGGGGGACACCGGGGAGCTGTTTTTT. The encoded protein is CSVDVGDTGELFF.

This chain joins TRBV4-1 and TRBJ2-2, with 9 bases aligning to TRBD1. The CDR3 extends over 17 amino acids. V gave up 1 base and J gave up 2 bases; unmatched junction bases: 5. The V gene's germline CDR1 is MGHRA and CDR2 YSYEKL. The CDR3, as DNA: TGCGCCAGCAGCCAAGGCTCTACAGGGGGCAACACCGGGGAGCTGTTTTTT. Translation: CASSQGSTGGNTGELFF.

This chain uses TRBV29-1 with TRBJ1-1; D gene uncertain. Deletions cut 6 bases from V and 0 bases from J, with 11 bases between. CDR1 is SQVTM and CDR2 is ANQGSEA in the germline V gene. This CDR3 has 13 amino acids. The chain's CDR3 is CSVYVDLNTEAFF. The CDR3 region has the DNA TGCAGCGTGTACGTGGACCTGAACACTGAAGCTTTCTTT.

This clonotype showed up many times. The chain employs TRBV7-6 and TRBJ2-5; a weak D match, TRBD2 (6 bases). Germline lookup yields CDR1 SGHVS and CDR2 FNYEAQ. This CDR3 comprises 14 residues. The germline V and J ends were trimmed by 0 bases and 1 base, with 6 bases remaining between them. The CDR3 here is CASSLAGGQETQYF. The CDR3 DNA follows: TGTGCCAGCAGCTTAGCGGGAGGCCAAGAGACCCAGTACTTC.

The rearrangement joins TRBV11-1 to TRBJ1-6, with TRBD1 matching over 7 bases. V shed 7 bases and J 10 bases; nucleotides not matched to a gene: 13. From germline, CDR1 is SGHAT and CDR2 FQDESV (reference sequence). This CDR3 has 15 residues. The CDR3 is CASTLRRDSKSPLHF. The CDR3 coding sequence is TGTGCCAGCACATTAAGGAGGGACAGCAAGTCACCCCTCCACTTT.

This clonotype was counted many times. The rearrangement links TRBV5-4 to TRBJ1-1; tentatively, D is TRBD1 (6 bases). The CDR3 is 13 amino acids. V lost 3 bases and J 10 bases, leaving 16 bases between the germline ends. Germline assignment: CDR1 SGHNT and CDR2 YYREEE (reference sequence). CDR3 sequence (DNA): TGTGCCAGCAGCTCCTACAGGGAGGGTGGAGCTTTCTTT. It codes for CASSSYREGGAFF.

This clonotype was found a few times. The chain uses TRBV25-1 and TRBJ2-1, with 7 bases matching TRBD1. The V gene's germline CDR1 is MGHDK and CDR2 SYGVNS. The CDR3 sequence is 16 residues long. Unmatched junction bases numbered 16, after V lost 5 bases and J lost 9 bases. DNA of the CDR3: TGTGCCAGCAGTTTATTAACAGGGGCCCTGGACACTGAGCAGTTCTTC. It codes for CASSLLTGALDTEQFF.

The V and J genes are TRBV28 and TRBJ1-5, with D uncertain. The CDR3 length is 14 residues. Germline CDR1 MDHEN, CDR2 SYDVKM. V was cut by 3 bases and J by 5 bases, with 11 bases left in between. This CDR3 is CASSLLGSDQPQHF. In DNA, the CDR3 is TGTGCCAGCAGTTTGTTGGGCTCGGATCAGCCCCAGCATTTT.

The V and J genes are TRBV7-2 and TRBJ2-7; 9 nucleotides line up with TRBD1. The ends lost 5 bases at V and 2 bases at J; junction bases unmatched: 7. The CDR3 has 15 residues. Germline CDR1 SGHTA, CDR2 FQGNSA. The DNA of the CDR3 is TGTGCCAGCAGCCTCCGGACAGGGGTACCCTACGAGCAGTACTTC. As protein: CASSLRTGVPYEQYF. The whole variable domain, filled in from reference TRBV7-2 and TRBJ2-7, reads GAGVSQSPSNKVTEKGKDVELRCDPISGHTALYWYRQSLGQGLEFLIYFQGNSAPDKSGLPSDRFSAERTGGSVSTLTIQRTQQEDSAVYLCASSLRTGVPYEQYFGPGTRLTVT.

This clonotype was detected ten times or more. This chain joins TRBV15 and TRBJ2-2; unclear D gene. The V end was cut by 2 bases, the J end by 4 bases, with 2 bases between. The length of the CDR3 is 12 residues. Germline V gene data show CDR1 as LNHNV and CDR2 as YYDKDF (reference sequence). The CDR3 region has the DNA TGTGCCACCAGCAGACTCACCGGGGAGCTGTTTTTT. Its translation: CATSRLTGELFF.

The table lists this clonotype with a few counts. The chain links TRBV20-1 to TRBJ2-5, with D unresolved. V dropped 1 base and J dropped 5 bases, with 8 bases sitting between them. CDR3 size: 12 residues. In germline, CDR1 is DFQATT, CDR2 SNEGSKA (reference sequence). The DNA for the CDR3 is TGCAGTGCTAGAGTCCCCGGGGAGACCCAGTACTTC. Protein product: CSARVPGETQYF.

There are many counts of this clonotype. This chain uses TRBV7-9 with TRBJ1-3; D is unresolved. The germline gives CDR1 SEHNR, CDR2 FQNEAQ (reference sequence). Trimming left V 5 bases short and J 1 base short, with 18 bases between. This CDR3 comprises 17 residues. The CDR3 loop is CASSPGLGVGSGNTIYF. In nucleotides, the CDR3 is TGTGCCAGCAGCCCGGGTTTGGGCGTAGGGTCTGGAAACACCATATATTTT. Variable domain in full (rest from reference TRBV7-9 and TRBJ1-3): DTGVSQNPRHKITKRGQNVTFRCDPISEHNRLYWYRQTLGQGPEFLTYFQNEAQLEKSRLLSDRFSAERPKGSFSTLEIQRTEQGDSAMYLCASSPGLGVGSGNTIYFGEGSWLTVV.

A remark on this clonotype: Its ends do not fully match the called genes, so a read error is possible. This chain's CDR3 is CASTRQGGSQRPQDF. CDR3 bases: TGTGCCAGTACCCGACAAGGAGGGTCGCAGCGGCCGCAGGACTTC. The V call is TRBV7-9, the J call TRBJ2-7; possible D gene TRBD2, 6 bases. The CDR3 is 15 amino acids. Germline V gene data show CDR1 as SEHNR and CDR2 as FQNEAQ (reference sequence).

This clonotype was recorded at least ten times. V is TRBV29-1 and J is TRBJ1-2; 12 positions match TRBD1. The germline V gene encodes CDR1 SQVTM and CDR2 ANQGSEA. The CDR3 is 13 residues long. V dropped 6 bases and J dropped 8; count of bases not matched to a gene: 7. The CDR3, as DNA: TGCAGCGTCAACCGGGACAGGGGGCCCGGCTACACCTTC. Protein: CSVNRDRGPGYTF.

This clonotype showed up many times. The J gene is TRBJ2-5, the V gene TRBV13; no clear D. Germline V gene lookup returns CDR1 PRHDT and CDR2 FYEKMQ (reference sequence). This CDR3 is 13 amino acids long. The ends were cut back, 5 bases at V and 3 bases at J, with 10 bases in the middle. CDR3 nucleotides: TGTGCCAGCAGCCATAGGGCAGAAGAGACCCAGTACTTC. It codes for CASSHRAEETQYF.

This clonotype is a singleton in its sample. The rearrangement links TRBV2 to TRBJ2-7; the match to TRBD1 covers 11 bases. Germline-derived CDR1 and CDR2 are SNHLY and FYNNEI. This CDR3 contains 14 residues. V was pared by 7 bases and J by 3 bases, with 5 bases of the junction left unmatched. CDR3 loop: CASNGQGAVYEQYF. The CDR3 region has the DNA TGTGCCAGCAATGGACAGGGGGCGGTCTACGAGCAGTACTTC.

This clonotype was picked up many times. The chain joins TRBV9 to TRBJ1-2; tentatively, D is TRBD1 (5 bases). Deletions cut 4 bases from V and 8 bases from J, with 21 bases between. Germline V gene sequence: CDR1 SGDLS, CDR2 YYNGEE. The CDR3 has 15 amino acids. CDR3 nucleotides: TGTGCCAGCAGCACCGGGACGTCTGTTTTGGGGGGCTACACCTTC. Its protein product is CASSTGTSVLGGYTF.

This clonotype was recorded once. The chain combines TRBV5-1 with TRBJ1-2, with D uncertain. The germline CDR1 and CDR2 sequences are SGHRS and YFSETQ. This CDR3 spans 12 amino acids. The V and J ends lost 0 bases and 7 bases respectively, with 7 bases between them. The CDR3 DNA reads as TGCGCCAGCAGCTTGGACTTTGGTGGCTACACCTTC. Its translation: CASSLDFGGYTF. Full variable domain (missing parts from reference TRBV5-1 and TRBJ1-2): KAGVTQTPRYLIKTRGQQVTLSCSPISGHRSVSWYQQTPGQGLQFLFEYFSETQRNKGNFPGRFSGRQFSNSRSEMNVSTLELGDSALYLCASSLDFGGYTFGSGTRLTVV.